This T cell receptor beta chain was observed in a study of Tregs in tolerant kidney transplant recipients. Recipients received nonmyeloablative bone marrow transplants from related graft donors, with transient mixed chimerism. Some clones are missing from TCRdb's copy, which holds only in-frame ones; the method was immunoSEQ multiplex PCR. The sample consists of some 57,000 clones, around 93% of them appearing once. Trimming cost V 4 bases and J 6 bases; bases outside gene matches: 6. The CDR3 runs 16 residues. Germline V gene sequence: CDR1 MRHNA, CDR2 SNTAGT. The chain joins TRBV6-4 to TRBJ2-1; 13 nucleotides agree with TRBD2. The source material was CD8+ T cells from blood (PBMCs), sampled 24 months after the transplant. The clonotype originates from a human patient who received a combined kidney and bone marrow transplant. The graft donor may account for some of the T cells. CDR3 residues: CASSASGTSGANEQFF. The CDR3 DNA reads TGTGCCAGCAGTGCCTCCGGGACTAGCGGGGCCAATGAGCAGTTCTTC.